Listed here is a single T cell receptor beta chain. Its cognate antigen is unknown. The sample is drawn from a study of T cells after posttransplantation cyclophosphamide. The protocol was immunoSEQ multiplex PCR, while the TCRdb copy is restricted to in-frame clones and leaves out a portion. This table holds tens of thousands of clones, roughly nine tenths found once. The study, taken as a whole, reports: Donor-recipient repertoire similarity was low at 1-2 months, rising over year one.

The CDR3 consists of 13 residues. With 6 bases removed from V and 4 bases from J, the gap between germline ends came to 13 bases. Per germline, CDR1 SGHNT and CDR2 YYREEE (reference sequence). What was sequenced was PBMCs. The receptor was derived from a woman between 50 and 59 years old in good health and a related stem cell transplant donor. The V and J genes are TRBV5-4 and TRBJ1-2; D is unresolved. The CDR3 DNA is TGTGCCAGCACCCGGGTAGGGAGCTATGGCTACACCTTC. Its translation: CASTRVGSYGYTF.